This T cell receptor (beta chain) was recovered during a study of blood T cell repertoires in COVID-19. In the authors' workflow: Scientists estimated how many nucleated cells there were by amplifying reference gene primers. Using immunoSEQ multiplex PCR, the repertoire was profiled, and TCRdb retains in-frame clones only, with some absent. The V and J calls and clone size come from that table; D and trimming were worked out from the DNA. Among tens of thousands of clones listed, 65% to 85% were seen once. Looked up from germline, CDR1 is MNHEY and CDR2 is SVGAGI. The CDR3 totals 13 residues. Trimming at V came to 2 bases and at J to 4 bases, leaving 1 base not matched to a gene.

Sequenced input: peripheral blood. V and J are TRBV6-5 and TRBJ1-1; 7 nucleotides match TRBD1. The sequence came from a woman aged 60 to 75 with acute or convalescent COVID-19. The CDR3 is CASSYGTATEAFF. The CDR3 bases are TGTGCCAGCAGTTACGGGACAGCCACTGAAGCTTTCTTT.